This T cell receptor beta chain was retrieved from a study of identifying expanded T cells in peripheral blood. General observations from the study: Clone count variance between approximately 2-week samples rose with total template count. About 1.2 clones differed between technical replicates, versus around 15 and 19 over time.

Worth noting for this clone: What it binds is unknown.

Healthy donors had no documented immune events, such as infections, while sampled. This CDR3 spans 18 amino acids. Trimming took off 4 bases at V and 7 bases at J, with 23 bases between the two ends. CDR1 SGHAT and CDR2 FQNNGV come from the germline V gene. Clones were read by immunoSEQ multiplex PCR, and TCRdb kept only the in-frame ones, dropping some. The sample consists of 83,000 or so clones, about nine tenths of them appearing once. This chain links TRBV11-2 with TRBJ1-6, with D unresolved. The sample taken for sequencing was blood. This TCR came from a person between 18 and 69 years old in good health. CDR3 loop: CASSSLVSSSSGNSPLHF. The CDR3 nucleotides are TGTGCCAGCAGCTCATTGGTTAGTTCATCTTCGGGAAATTCACCCCTCCACTTT.